The 27 T cell receptor beta chains presented below share a single source sample, sequenced in a study of blood T cell repertoires in COVID-19 (TCRdb year 2020). Libraries were constructed by the immunoSEQ multiplex PCR assay. TCRdb stores this immuneACCESS table with in-frame sequences only. Part of the clones is absent; in the studies checked, under half of the shortfall reflects unresolved V genes, and no reason is known for the rest. The sample has 150,000 to 200,000 clones on record, more than 70% of them singletons. The top ten hold around 8% of the sample. Sequencing was carried out using PBMCs or T cells enriched from blood (not recorded which). All receptors come from a woman under 30 who had recovered from COVID-19.

The CDR3 loop reads CASSVFGTSSDEQYF. The CDR3 coding sequence is TGTGCCAGCAGCGTTTTCGGGACTTCGAGCGACGAGCAGTACTTC. V is TRBV9 and J is TRBJ2-7; possible D gene TRBD2, 6 bases. In germline, CDR1 is SGDLS, CDR2 YYNGEE. This CDR3 has 15 amino acids. V was clipped by 2 bases and J by 5 bases, with 17 bases between them.

This clone was seen only once. The chain uses TRBV27 and TRBJ2-1, with D possibly matching TRBD1 (6 bases). CDR3 length: 14 residues. The V gene's germline CDR1 is MNHEY and CDR2 SMNVEV (reference sequence). Trimming took off 5 bases at V and 8 bases at J, with 16 bases between the two ends. CDR3 region: CASSGLKGDHEQFF. CDR3 DNA sequence: TGTGCCAGCAGTGGTCTAAAGGGGGACCATGAGCAGTTCTTC.

The chain is built from TRBV2 and TRBJ1-2; 9 nucleotides match TRBD1. The V segment lost 4 bases and the J segment 8 bases; nucleotides outside the gene matches: 5. Germline V gives CDR1 SNHLY, CDR2 FYNNEI. CDR3 length: 13 residues. The CDR3 loop is CASSVRDRDGYTF. For the CDR3, the DNA is TGTGCCAGCAGTGTCCGGGACAGGGACGGCTACACCTTC.

This chain connects TRBV18 to TRBJ2-7; 7 nucleotides match TRBD1. Germline V gene sequence: CDR1 KGHSH, CDR2 LQKENI. CDR3 length equals 14 residues. Losses at the gene ends were 5 bases for V and 3 bases for J; bases not matched to a gene: 7. CDR3 in amino acids: CASSATGTDYEQYF. DNA for the CDR3: TGTGCCAGCTCAGCTACTGGGACAGACTACGAGCAGTACTTC.

The rearrangement uses TRBV12-3 or TRBV12-4 and TRBJ1-1; 8 bases line up with TRBD1. CDR3 length: 12 amino acids. J gave up 7 bases and V 5 bases, and 3 bases lay outside the gene matches. This CDR3 is CASSHGQGEAFF. As DNA, the CDR3 is TGTGCCAGCAGTCATGGACAGGGTGAAGCTTTCTTT.

The J gene is TRBJ2-3, the V gene TRBV4-2, with D possibly matching TRBD2 (5 bases). From germline, CDR1 is LGHNA and CDR2 YNFKEQ. The CDR3 has 15 residues. V was cut by 7 bases and J by 2 bases, with 16 bases left in between. The CDR3 loop reads CASTPRPGNTDTQYF. The CDR3 DNA reads as TGTGCCAGCACCCCCCGCCCGGGGAACACAGATACGCAGTATTTT.

This clone was recorded only once. The chain joins TRBV19 to TRBJ1-2; 7 bases map to TRBD1. Losses at the gene ends were 6 bases for V and 1 base for J; bases not matched to a gene: 5. This CDR3 region has 14 residues. Germline V lookup: CDR1 LNHDA, CDR2 SQIVND (reference sequence). The CDR3 DNA sequence: TGTGCCAGTAGCGACAGGGCGGATAACTATGGCTACACCTTC. It yields the protein CASSDRADNYGYTF. Full variable domain (outside the CDR3, taken from reference TRBV19 and TRBJ1-2): DGGITQSPKYLFRKEGQNVTLSCEQNLNHDAMYWYRQDPGQGLRLIYYSQIVNDFQKGDIAEGYSVSREKKESFPLTVTSAQKNPTAFYLCASSDRADNYGYTFGSGTRLTVV.

The chain is built from TRBV29-1 and TRBJ2-2, with D unclear. Germline V CDR1 and CDR2: SQVTM, ANQGSEA. V shed 6 bases and J shed 1 base, with 12 bases lying between them. The CDR3 length is 14 residues. CDR3 amino acids: CSVSSILNTGELFF. CDR3 nucleotide sequence: TGCAGCGTCTCATCTATCCTGAACACCGGGGAGCTGTTTTTT.

Remarks on this clone: Mismatch with germline at one junction end may stem from a read error. The chain combines TRBV7-9 with TRBJ2-3; 9 bases are shared with TRBD2. This CDR3 is 17 amino acids long. Germline CDR1 reads SEHNR; CDR2 reads FQNEAQ (reference sequence). CDR3 in amino acids: CASSTRTSDPHWDTQYF. CDR3 nucleotides: TGCGCCAGCAGCACTCGGACTAGCGACCCACATTGGGATACGCAGTATTTT.

V is TRBV3-1 (or the pseudogene TRBV3-2) and J is TRBJ2-3; perhaps TRBD1 as D (6 bases). The CDR3 loop spans 14 amino acids. Germline CDR1 is LGHDT and CDR2 is YNNKEL (reference sequence). The V end lost 6 bases, the J end lost 1 base, and 11 bases lay between the germline ends. CDR3 sequence reads: CASSIYRGTDTQYF. The CDR3 coding sequence is TGTGCCAGCAGTATCTACAGGGGCACAGATACGCAGTATTTT.

The genes are TRBV28 and TRBJ1-1, with 12 bases fitting TRBD1. The CDR3 consists of 16 residues. V was pared by 5 bases and J by 0 bases, with 4 bases of the junction left unmatched. Germline CDR1 and CDR2: MDHEN and SYDVKM. CDR3 sequence reads: CASSPGTGGVNTEAFF. The CDR3 DNA reads TGTGCCAGCAGTCCCGGGACAGGGGGCGTGAACACTGAAGCTTTCTTT.

The rearrangement links TRBV11-2 to TRBJ2-1; D may be TRBD2 (5 bases). Germline assignment: CDR1 SGHAT and CDR2 FQNNGV. Trimming pared 1 base from V and 7 bases from J, leaving 8 bases between. The CDR3 extends over 13 amino acids. The CDR3 region is CASSLAGLNEQFF. The CDR3 DNA reads as TGTGCCAGCAGCTTAGCGGGATTGAATGAGCAGTTCTTC.

The chain couples TRBV5-5 to TRBJ1-6; D remains ambiguous. Deletions cut 0 bases from V and 7 bases from J, with 5 bases between. Germline V gene lookup returns CDR1 SGHKS and CDR2 YYEKEE (reference sequence). This CDR3 has 13 residues. The CDR3 here is CASSLALNSPLHF. DNA for the CDR3: TGTGCCAGCAGCTTGGCGTTAAATTCACCCCTCCACTTT.

The chain carries TRBV23-1 and TRBJ1-6; 7 positions agree with TRBD1. TRBV23-1 is sorted into the ORF group, with uncertain function. This CDR3 spans 13 amino acids. V shed 6 bases, J shed 9 bases, and the junction held 5 bases outside the gene matches. CDR3 DNA: TGCGCCAGCAGCTTGACAGGGAGTTCACCCCTCCACTTT. This encodes CASSLTGSSPLHF.

V usage is TRBV7-9 and J usage is TRBJ1-2; D is ambiguous. V dropped 6 bases and J dropped 4 bases, with 18 bases sitting between them. CDR1 is SEHNR, CDR2 FQNEAQ, per germline (reference sequence). This CDR3 comprises 15 residues. CDR3 bases: TGTGCCAGCAGAAGAAGCCTCGGGGTCCCCTATGGCTACACCTTC. It codes for CASRRSLGVPYGYTF.

The chain is built from TRBV2 and TRBJ1-4; D is perhaps TRBD1 (5 bases). V was clipped by 6 bases and J by 2 bases, with 7 bases between them. The germline V gene encodes CDR1 SNHLY and CDR2 FYNNEI. The CDR3 covers 13 residues. This CDR3 is CASRGQTNEKLFF. The CDR3 DNA sequence: TGTGCCAGCAGGGGGCAGACTAATGAAAAACTGTTTTTT.

The chain couples TRBV5-1 to TRBJ2-5; the match to TRBD1 covers 11 bases. Germline CDR1 SGHRS, CDR2 YFSETQ. The CDR3 spans 15 residues. The J segment lost 4 bases and the V segment lost 4 bases, leaving 6 bases of the junction unmatched. CDR3 DNA sequence: TGCGCCAGCAGCGGACAGGGGGCCGGGAGAGAGACCCAGTACTTC. Residues: CASSGQGAGRETQYF.

This chain joins TRBV29-1 and TRBJ1-4, with 11 positions matching TRBD1. Trimming removed 3 bases from V and 4 bases from J; junction bases left unmatched: 1. This CDR3 comprises 14 residues. Germline V CDR1 and CDR2: SQVTM, ANQGSEA. The CDR3 DNA reads TGCAGCGTTGAGGACAGGGGGCTTAATGAAAAACTGTTTTTT. This encodes CSVEDRGLNEKLFF.

The rearrangement joins TRBV9 to TRBJ1-6, with TRBD1 identical over 9 bases. V lost 0 bases to trimming and J lost 7 bases; unmatched junction nucleotides: 5. The CDR3 spans 16 residues. Germline V gene lookup returns CDR1 SGDLS and CDR2 YYNGEE. The CDR3 loop is CASSVAPGQGNSPLHF. In DNA, the CDR3 is TGTGCCAGCAGCGTAGCTCCTGGACAGGGGAATTCACCCCTCCACTTT.

The V gene is TRBV28, the J gene TRBJ2-3, with D tentatively TRBD1 (6 bases). The V end lost 0 bases, the J end lost 1 base, and 8 bases lay between the germline ends. Per the germline V gene, CDR1 is MDHEN and CDR2 is SYDVKM. The CDR3 is 15 amino acids. The CDR3 nucleotides read TGTGCCAGCAGTTTATGGCGACAGGGCACAGATACGCAGTATTTT. It yields the protein CASSLWRQGTDTQYF.

With respect to this clone: Sequence at one end of the junction differs from germline and may be a read error. The J gene is TRBJ1-5, the V gene TRBV6-1, with TRBD1 as a possible D gene (5 bases). Germline V lookup: CDR1 MNHNS, CDR2 SASEGT. This CDR3 has 14 residues. DNA for the CDR3: TGTGCCAGCACTGAAACAGGTAGCAATCAGCCCCAGCATTTT. This codes for CASTETGSNQPQHF.

The table lists this clone with a count of one. The gene calls are TRBV7-9 and TRBJ2-5; D gene ambiguous. The CDR3 contains 12 residues. Germline V gene sequence: CDR1 SEHNR, CDR2 FQNEAQ (reference sequence). V dropped 5 bases and J dropped 4 bases, with 8 bases sitting between them. The CDR3 reads CASSRGTETQYF. The DNA of the CDR3 is TGTGCCAGCAGCCGAGGAACAGAGACCCAGTACTTC.

The chain recombines TRBV6-1 with TRBJ1-1, with 9 bases identical to TRBD1. Unmatched junction bases numbered 3, after V lost 3 bases and J lost 1 base. The CDR3 contains 15 residues. Germline V gives CDR1 MNHNS, CDR2 SASEGT. The CDR3: CASSDLTGGNTEAFF. In nucleotides, the CDR3 is TGTGCCAGCAGTGACCTGACAGGGGGGAACACTGAAGCTTTCTTT.

The chain couples TRBV5-4 to TRBJ2-1; tentatively, D is TRBD1 (6 bases). CDR3 size: 15 residues. CDR1 is SGHNT, CDR2 YYREEE, per germline (reference sequence). V was cut by 1 base and J by 2 bases, with 10 bases left in between. The CDR3 DNA is TGTGCCAGCAGCTTGCAGGGGCGGGCCTACAATGAGCAGTTCTTC. Amino acid sequence: CASSLQGRAYNEQFF. Full variable domain (outside the CDR3, taken from reference TRBV5-4 and TRBJ2-1): ETGVTQSPTHLIKTRGQQVTLRCSSQSGHNTVSWYQQALGQGPQFIFQYYREEENGRGNFPPRFSGLQFPNYSSELNVNALELDDSALYLCASSLQGRAYNEQFFGPGTRLTVL.

The rearrangement links TRBV7-2 to TRBJ2-7; the D gene is possibly TRBD2 (6 bases). The V and J ends lost 1 base and 3 bases respectively, with 16 bases between them. Germline V gene lookup returns CDR1 SGHTA and CDR2 FQGNSA. This CDR3 spans 16 amino acids. This CDR3 reads CASSLVSGLRLYEQYF. Here the CDR3 DNA reads TGTGCCAGCAGCTTAGTATCCGGACTACGACTCTACGAGCAGTACTTC. The whole variable domain, filled in from reference TRBV7-2 and TRBJ2-7, reads GAGVSQSPSNKVTEKGKDVELRCDPISGHTALYWYRQSLGQGLEFLIYFQGNSAPDKSGLPSDRFSAERTGGSVSTLTIQRTQQEDSAVYLCASSLVSGLRLYEQYFGPGTRLTVT.

The chain joins TRBV10-3 to TRBJ1-4; perhaps TRBD1 as D (5 bases). Germline assignment: CDR1 ENHRY and CDR2 SYGVKD. This CDR3 contains 13 residues. V was cut by 0 bases and J by 14 bases, with 13 bases left in between. The CDR3 nucleotides read TGTGCCATCAGTGAGTCGCGGGGCATCGGCCTGTTTTTT. Residues: CAISESRGIGLFF.

The V gene is TRBV10-3, the J gene TRBJ2-5; 11 bases match TRBD2. Per germline, CDR1 ENHRY and CDR2 SYGVKD. This CDR3 comprises 19 residues. The trim removed 4 bases at V and 4 bases at J, leaving 17 bases unmatched. This CDR3 reads CAISGPSGTSGGVGETQYF. The CDR3 region has the DNA TGTGCCATCAGTGGGCCTTCGGGGACTAGCGGAGGGGTGGGAGAGACCCAGTACTTC.